The source of this T cell receptor beta chain is a study of early T cells in non-severe SARS-CoV-2 infection. Turning to the study itself: Unsorted whole blood bulk RNA was sequenced, with unpaired chains.

Germline V CDR1 and CDR2: SQVTM, ANQGSEA. Trimming removed 4 bases at V and 2 bases at J, with 6 bases between. The CDR3 loop spans 13 amino acids. Researchers tagged individual cDNA molecules with unique molecular identifiers. MiXCR was run by TCRdb on the 5' RACE reads, yielding one entry per CDR3 protein. The repertoire holds approximately 75,000 distinct CDR3 sequences, roughly 4.6% seen once, with approximately 3.7% in the top ten. This clonotype was detected ten times or more. What it recognizes is unknown. Study-level results: Private and CD4 specificities were missed by VDJdb matching, which favored anti-spike CD8 responses.

Sample: whole blood, taken at baseline. The V gene is TRBV29-1, the J gene TRBJ1-6, with D uncertain. This TCR was sampled from an adult who was a healthcare worker with PCR-confirmed SARS-CoV-2 infection or an uninfected control (not recorded which). The donor label of this sample is uncertain. The CDR3 is CSVGATYNSPLHF. In DNA form, the CDR3 reads TGCAGCGTTGGGGCTACCTATAATTCACCCCTCCACTTT.